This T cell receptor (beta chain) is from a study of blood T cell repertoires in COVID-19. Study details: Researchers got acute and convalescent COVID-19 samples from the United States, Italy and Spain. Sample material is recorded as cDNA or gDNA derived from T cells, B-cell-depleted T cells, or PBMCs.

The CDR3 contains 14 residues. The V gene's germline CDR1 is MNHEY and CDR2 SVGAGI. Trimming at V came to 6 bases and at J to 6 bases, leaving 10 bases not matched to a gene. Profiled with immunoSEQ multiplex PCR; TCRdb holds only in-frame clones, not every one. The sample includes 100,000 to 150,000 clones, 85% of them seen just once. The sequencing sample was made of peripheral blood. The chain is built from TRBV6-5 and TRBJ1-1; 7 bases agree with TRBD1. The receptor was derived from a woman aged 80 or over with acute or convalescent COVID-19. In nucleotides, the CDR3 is TGTGCCAGCAGAAAGCAGGGGGGAATCTCTGAAGCTTTCTTT. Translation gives CASRKQGGISEAFF.